This TCR beta chain originates from a study of shared clonotypes between healthy human individuals. As for the study in general: With ages of 18 to 49, the donors were two women and a few men.

The protocol was immunoSEQ multiplex PCR, while the TCRdb copy is restricted to in-frame clones and leaves out a portion. The sample carries 2 million to 2.5 million clones, about 94% recorded once. In germline, CDR1 is MNHNS, CDR2 SASEGT. This CDR3 is 13 amino acids long. Trimming pared 3 bases from V and 7 bases from J, leaving 12 bases between. This chain links TRBV6-1 with TRBJ1-1; D uncertain. This clonotype was obtained from a young man in good health. The sample taken for sequencing was naive CD4+ T cells sorted from blood. Regarding subset: CD45RA+ positively selected. The CDR3 region is CASSDLPPGEAFF. The CDR3 DNA reads as TGTGCCAGCAGTGACCTCCCTCCAGGTGAAGCTTTCTTT.